A selection of T cell receptor beta chains follows, all from one sample in a study of blood T cell repertoires in COVID-19. Assay: immunoSEQ multiplex PCR; the TCRdb copy retains only in-frame clones and omits some. The sample contains more than 300,000 clones, around 87% of which appear only once. Input material: peripheral blood. Receptors were obtained from a woman aged 25 to 39 with COVID-19, enrolled during active disease. Both conserved end residues are part of each CDR3. The D gene is left open where the match is weak. Expanded clones get a size class; other rows say once, few or many, or leave the size out.

TRBJ2-7 | TRBV10-3 | - | - | 14 | TGTGCCATCAGTGATAGTCAGGGGTCTTACGAGCAGTACTTC | CAISDSQGSYEQYF
TRBJ1-5 | TRBV19 | - | TRBD1 | 15 | TGTGCCAGTAGTATCCGGGACAGGGTTAATCAGCCCCAGCATTTT | CASSIRDRVNQPQHF
TRBJ2-7 | TRBV4-1 | few | - | 14 | TGCGCCAGCAGCCAAGGGTACAGGGACCTGGAGCAGTACTTC | CASSQGYRDLEQYF
TRBJ1-2 | TRBV10-1 | many | - | 13 | TGCGCCAGCAGTGAGGCCCCGGGGTATGGCTACACCTTC | CASSEAPGYGYTF
TRBJ2-5 | TRBV9 | - | TRBD1 | 15 | TGTGCCAGCAGCGCGGGACAGACGAATTGGGAGACCCAGTACTTC | CASSAGQTNWETQYF
TRBJ1-3 | TRBV9 | - | TRBD1 | 17 | TGTGCCAGCAGCACAAGTTCAGGGGGACCCTCTGGAAACACCATATATTTT | CASSTSSGGPSGNTIYF
TRBJ2-7 | TRBV12-3/TRBV12-4 | once | - | 11 | TGTGCCAGCAGTTTCTTATACGAGCAGTACTTC | CASSFLYEQYF
TRBJ1-1 | TRBV7-2 | - | - | 14 | TGTGCCAGCAGCCACTCGGGGGGGAACACTGAAGCTTTCTTT | CASSHSGGNTEAFF
TRBJ2-5 | TRBV24-1 | - | - | 13 | TGTGCCACCAGTGCCCTCACTAGTGAGACCCAGTACTTC | CATSALTSETQYF
TRBJ2-7 | TRBV3-1/TRBV3-2 | - | TRBD2 | 16 | TGTGCCAGCAGCCAATTGCCCGACGGGAGGTCAGGGGAGCAGTACTTC | CASSQLPDGRSGEQYF
TRBJ2-7 | TRBV6-5 | - | - | 13 | TGTGCCACAAAAGGGGACAACTCCTACGAGCAGTACTTC | CATKGDNSYEQYF
TRBJ1-1 | TRBV2 | - | TRBD1 | 13 | TGTGCCAGCGGGGCAGGGGGCAACACTGAAGCTTTCTTT | CASGAGGNTEAFF
TRBJ1-6 | TRBV9 | - | - | 15 | TGTGCCAGCAGCGTAGGGGGACAAGATAATTCACCCCTCCACTTT | CASSVGGQDNSPLHF
TRBJ1-1 | TRBV2 | - | - | 14 | TGTGCCAGCAGCACACAGGGCGGGAACACTGAAGCTTTCTTT | CASSTQGGNTEAFF
TRBJ2-7 | TRBV12-2 | - | - | 15 | TGTGCAAGTCGCTTAGCTCCCTCCCTAGAAAGCGAGCAGTACTTC | CASRLAPSLESEQYF
TRBJ2-7 | TRBV18 | - | TRBD1 | 15 | TGTGCCAGCTCACCCGAGGGGGCCTGGGGCTACGAGCAGTACTTC | CASSPEGAWGYEQYF
TRBJ2-7 | TRBV19 | - | - | 17 | TGTGCCAGTAGTATAGCAGGTGGAGGGGCGCGAGCCTACGAGCAGTACTTC | CASSIAGGGARAYEQYF
TRBJ1-1 | TRBV29-1 | - | TRBD1 | 12 | TGCAGCGTGAACAGGGGGGACACTGAAGCTTTCTTT | CSVNRGDTEAFF
TRBJ1-2 | TRBV5-1 | - | TRBD1 | 15 | TGCGCCAGCAGCTCGGGACAGGGGATTAACTATGGCTACACCTTC | CASSSGQGINYGYTF
TRBJ1-5 | TRBV5-1 | - | - | 16 | TGCGCCAGCACCCGACCCCTTAGGGGAGGAGGTCAGCCCCAGCATTTT | CASTRPLRGGGQPQHF
TRBJ1-4 | TRBV4-1 | - | - | 13 | TGCGCCAGCAGCCCCCAACCCCGGGGAGGACTGTTTTTT | CASSPQPRGGLFF
TRBJ2-3 | TRBV29-1 | - | - | 11 | TGCAGCGTCCTCACTCCGAATACGCAGTATTTT | CSVLTPNTQYF
TRBJ2-7 | TRBV4-1 | - | TRBD1 | 14 | TGCGCCAGCAGCGGACAGGGGTCCTCCTACGAGCAGTACTTC | CASSGQGSSYEQYF
TRBJ1-3 | TRBV5-1 | - | TRBD1 | 19 | TGCGCCAGCGGAAGTACCGGGACCGGGACAGGGCTCTCTGGAAACACCATATATTTT | CASGSTGTGTGLSGNTIYF
TRBJ1-3 | TRBV30 | few | - | 13 | TGTGCCTGGGGGACACAGTCTGGAAACACCATATATTTT | CAWGTQSGNTIYF
TRBJ2-1 | TRBV29-1 | few | - | 14 | TGCAGCGTTGAATTTTCGAGCTCCTACAATGAGCAGTTCTTC | CSVEFSSSYNEQFF
TRBJ1-3 | TRBV6-5 | - | TRBD1 | 16 | TGTGCCAGCAGTTACTCGGGACAGCACTCTGGAAACACCATATATTTT | CASSYSGQHSGNTIYF
TRBJ2-1 | TRBV5-1 | - | TRBD2 | 15 | TGCGCCAGCAGCCCCGGGACTAGCCCTATATATGAGCAGTTCTTC | CASSPGTSPIYEQFF
TRBJ2-1 | TRBV15 | many | TRBD2 | 16 | TGTGCCACCAGCAGAGATGGAGTAGCGGGAGTTAATGAGCAGTTCTTC | CATSRDGVAGVNEQFF
TRBJ2-1 | TRBV6-2/TRBV6-3 | - | - | 16 | TGTGCCAGCAGTTACTCGAGGAGGGGACGGGGCAATGAGCAGTTCTTC | CASSYSRRGRGNEQFF
TRBJ2-3 | TRBV24-1 | - | - | 13 | TGTGCCACCAGTGATTTGGTATTAGATACGCAGTATTTT | CATSDLVLDTQYF
TRBJ1-2 | TRBV6-4 | - | TRBD1 | 13 | TGTGCCAGCAGTTTCGGGACAGTTTATGGCTACACCTTC | CASSFGTVYGYTF
TRBJ2-7 | TRBV7-4 | - | - | 12 | TGTGCCAGCAGGACTAGGTCCTACGAGCAGTACTTC | CASRTRSYEQYF